This T cell receptor (beta chain) was sequenced in a study of vaccination effects on CD4 cells after COVID-19 (dated by TCRdb to 2021 to 2024). Turning to the overall study: To identify antigen-specific CD4+ T cell clonotypes by their expansion, the ViraFEST assay first stimulated PBMC with viral peptide pools and then applied TCR sequencing. Each participant got two doses of an mRNA SARS-CoV-2 vaccine, either BNT162b2 or mRNA-1273. In a couple of convalescent patients, pre-vaccine samples were collected 16 days and one week ahead of the first dose, 142 and 148 days after COVID-19 diagnosis. SARS-CoV-2 spike-specific CD4+ TCR repertoires were compared before and after mRNA vaccination in COVID-19 convalescent patients and in infection-naive vaccine recipients. Altogether, roughly 10 COVID-19 convalescent patients and a few SARS-CoV-2-naive healthy vaccine recipients made up the full study. Around 2 million PBMC per well were cultured in IMDM with about 4.6% human AB serum, 9 to 10 IU/ml IL-2 and gentamicin, plus 10 ug/ml peptides. The Oncomine TCR Beta short-read assay on an Illumina iSeq 100 was used to sequence cultures from other donors in the study.

Libraries were built with the immunoSEQ multiplex PCR assay. DNA from the CD4+ T cells that had been cultured and isolated underwent TCR beta CDR3 sequencing. On the authors' methods: Non-productive TCR sequences were discarded, and reads were trimmed to the CDR3 region, with only CDR3s of 7 or more amino acids retained. Antigen-specific clonotypes were identified using the MANAFEST web app by comparison of expansion in peptide wells against reference cultures. To be called positive, a clone needed expansion at FDR<0.05 compared with the reference and with all other wells, an odds ratio greater than 5, and a frequency greater than 0.1% in two replicate wells. Cross-reactive clonotypes were defined as significantly expanded in SARS-CoV-2 spike wells and in at least one common cold coronavirus spike condition. Levenshtein distance calculated with the stringdist R package was used to assess CDR3 similarity, and unrooted trees were constructed with ape in R 3.6.1. The table comes from immuneACCESS by way of TCRdb, which keeps in-frame sequences with V and J called. Part of the clones is missing from these tables; in studies checked, under half for an unresolved V gene and the rest for unknown reasons. V, J and clone size are those of that table, while D and trimming were read from the DNA. The table for this sample lists about 66,000 clones; approximately 72% of them were counted only once. The ten most abundant clones make up under 30% of the sample.

The research as a whole found: Limitations of the study were the small number of convalescent patients and the absence of early post-infection timepoints. Marked clonal contraction was observed in both infection-induced and vaccine-induced clones at late post-vaccination timepoints, consistent with waning T cell responses. For convalescent patients, new clones induced by the vaccine made up most of the post-vaccine spike-reactive repertoire, and these new clones were largely distinct from the clones induced by infection.

Notes on this clone: Its antigen specificity is not known. Base qualities are not recorded, but no much larger clone differs from it by a single base.

After around ten days of culture, CD4+ T cells were isolated with the EasySep CD4+ T cell isolation kit. Convalescent patients had PCR-confirmed SARS-CoV-2 infection between March and December 2020, before Alpha, Beta and Delta variants emerged in the United States. Half of the culture medium was replaced with fresh IL-2-containing medium on days 3 and 7. Unless otherwise noted, each peptide stimulation condition was cultured in triplicate wells. PBMC were separated from whole blood using Ficoll-Paque Plus gradient centrifugation and were then either cryopreserved at -140C or used fresh. The QIAamp micro DNA kit was used to extract genomic DNA from the cultured CD4+ T cells. From the germline V gene (reference sequence), CDR1 is SGHNT and CDR2 is YYREEE. Trimming at the junction amounts to 0 bases on V and 4 bases on J, and the germline ends lie 16 bases apart. The CDR3 contains 16 residues, cysteine and phenylalanine counted. This entry keeps only the CDR3 DNA: 48 bases, framed from base 1.

The starting material was CD4+ T cells from PBMCs cultured without peptide, obtained before COVID-19 vaccination. This TCR derives from a human donor who had a prior SARS-CoV-2 infection. This receptor chain uses TRBV5-4 and TRBJ1-1; a tentative D call is TRBD1 (5 bases match). The DNA sequence reads TGTGCCAGCAGCTTGGTTTCGGGAGGGGCGGGCACTGAAGCTTTCTTT. Translated, this is CASSLVSGGAGTEAFF.